The 11 T cell receptor beta chains listed next were all sequenced from one sample in a study of T cells expressing NK-cell markers. TCRdb reanalyzed the 5' RACE reads, giving one entry per CDR3 protein sequence and no DNA. The sample includes a few hundred thousand distinct CDR3 sequences. Sequencing input: blood T cells: a sorted CD56 or NKG2C T cell subset, CD4+ or CD8+ T cells, or bulk PBMC T cells (not recorded which). All receptors come from a man aged 18-69 years in good health.

J is TRBJ2-7 and V is TRBV6-1; the TCRdb D gene call, TRBD1, has no DNA to confirm it. The CDR3 is 14 residues long. The V gene's germline CDR1 is MNHNS and CDR2 SASEGT. This CDR3 is CASSRRGPTYEQYF.

The CDR3: CSAMGRNEKLFF. The rearrangement links TRBV20-1 to TRBJ1-4; TCRdb reports TRBD1, a call that lacks DNA to check it against. The germline V gene encodes CDR1 DFQATT and CDR2 SNEGSKA (reference sequence). This CDR3 is built from 12 residues.

The CDR3 sequence is CASSLFGSYEQYF. The chain links TRBV27 to TRBJ2-7. Germline CDR1 is MNHEY and CDR2 is SMNVEV (reference sequence). There are 13 residues in the CDR3.

This rearrangement joins TRBV5-1 to TRBJ1-1; TCRdb calls TRBD1, which cannot be checked without DNA. The CDR3 loop spans 16 amino acids. Germline CDR1 SGHRS, CDR2 YFSETQ. The CDR3 is CASSPVVGGAVTEAFF.

This chain connects TRBV2 to TRBJ1-3; the D call from TCRdb, TRBD1, cannot be confirmed without DNA. This CDR3 spans 14 amino acids. CDR1 is SNHLY, CDR2 FYNNEI, per germline. CDR3 loop: CASSGTTAGNTIYF.

The genes are TRBV5-1 and TRBJ1-2; TCRdb lists TRBD1, though no DNA is available to test this call. This CDR3 is 15 amino acids long. Germline V gene sequence: CDR1 SGHRS, CDR2 YFSETQ. CDR3 residues: CASSGGDRRKYGYTF.

The gene calls are TRBV28 and TRBJ2-2; without DNA, the TCRdb call of TRBD1 cannot be checked. CDR1 and CDR2 (germline): MDHEN, SYDVKM. The CDR3 sequence is 12 residues long. This CDR3 is CASRLSFGELFF. Full variable domain (missing parts from reference TRBV28 and TRBJ2-2): DVKVTQSSRYLVKRTGEKVFLECVQDMDHENMFWYRQDPGLGLRLIYFSYDVKMKEKGDIPEGYSVSREKKERFSLILESASTNQTSMYLCASRLSFGELFFGEGSRLTVL.

V usage is TRBV5-4 and J usage is TRBJ1-1. Germline CDR1 reads SGHNT; CDR2 reads YYREEE (reference sequence). This CDR3 region has 17 residues. CDR3 sequence reads: CASSLGQPGRWNTEAFF. Full variable domain (remainder filled in from reference TRBV5-4 and TRBJ1-1): ETGVTQSPTHLIKTRGQQVTLRCSSQSGHNTVSWYQQALGQGPQFIFQYYREEENGRGNFPPRFSGLQFPNYSSELNVNALELDDSALYLCASSLGQPGRWNTEAFFGQGTRLTVV.

This sequence joins TRBV14 and TRBJ2-7; TCRdb proposes TRBD1, but this gene call is untestable without DNA. The CDR3 length is 15 residues. Germline V gene sequence: CDR1 SGHDN, CDR2 FVKESK. CDR3 loop: CASSFAGAIPYEQYF.

V usage is TRBV20-1 and J usage is TRBJ1-3. Germline values: CDR1 DFQATT, CDR2 SNEGSKA (reference sequence). The CDR3 consists of 14 residues. The CDR3 loop is CSARVKRSGNTIYF.

The chain is built from TRBV7-9 and TRBJ2-3. This CDR3 has 15 amino acids. Germline V gene sequence: CDR1 SEHNR, CDR2 FQNEAQ (reference sequence). The CDR3 spells CASSGRSTSTDTQYF.